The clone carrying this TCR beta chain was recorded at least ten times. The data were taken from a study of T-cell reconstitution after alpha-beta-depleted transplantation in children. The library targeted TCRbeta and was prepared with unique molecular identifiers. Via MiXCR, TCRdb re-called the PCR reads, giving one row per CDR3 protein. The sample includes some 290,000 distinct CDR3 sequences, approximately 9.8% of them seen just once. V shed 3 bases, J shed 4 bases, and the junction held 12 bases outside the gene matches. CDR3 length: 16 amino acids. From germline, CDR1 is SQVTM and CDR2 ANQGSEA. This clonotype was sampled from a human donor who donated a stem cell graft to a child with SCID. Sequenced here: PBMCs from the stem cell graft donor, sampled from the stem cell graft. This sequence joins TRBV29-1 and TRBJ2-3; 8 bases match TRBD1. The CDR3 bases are TGCAGCGTTGACATCGGGCAGGGGGCGATCGCAGATACGCAGTATTTT. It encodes CSVDIGQGAIADTQYF.